Below are 10 T cell receptor beta chains sequenced from a single sample in a study of blood T cells in healthy people across ages. Sample-barcoded 5' priming and a J-beta primer mix drove a second PCR of roughly 7 to 11 cycles. TCRdb re-called the 5' RACE reads through MiXCR, storing one row per CDR3 protein. The repertoire holds about 1.6 million distinct CDR3 sequences, roughly 32% seen once, with approximately 10% in the top ten. Specimen: blood. The receptors here all came from a woman younger than 45 in good health.

The V and J genes are TRBV9 and TRBJ2-3; 13 bases fit TRBD2. Germline CDR1 is SGDLS and CDR2 is YYNGEE. The V gene end was trimmed by 1 base and the J gene end by 5 bases; junction bases not matched to a gene: 13. The CDR3 consists of 19 residues. The CDR3 protein is CASSVQTGTSGEWVDTQYF. The DNA for the CDR3 is TGTGCCAGCAGCGTACAAACCGGGACTAGCGGGGAATGGGTAGATACGCAGTATTTT.

V and J are TRBV5-1 and TRBJ2-5; 10 positions match TRBD1. The better agreement between TRBJ2-7 and the DNA end casts doubt on the J call. Germline V gene sequence: CDR1 SGHRS, CDR2 YFSETQ. CDR3 length: 15 amino acids. Written as DNA, the CDR3 is TGCGCCAGCAGCCAAACGGGACAGGGGTGGAACGAGCAGTACTTC. It codes for CASSQTGQGWNEQYF.

This clonotype was seen a few times. The J gene is TRBJ2-7, the V gene TRBV7-2; D is possibly TRBD2 (6 bases). With 4 bases removed from V and 4 bases from J, the gap between germline ends came to 17 bases. The germline V gene encodes CDR1 SGHTA and CDR2 FQGNSA. This CDR3 has 15 amino acids. Written as DNA, the CDR3 is TGTGCCAGCAGCTCCGGGACTCCCGCAGGATACGAGCAGTACTTC. Its protein is CASSSGTPAGYEQYF. The complete variable domain, with remaining parts taken from reference TRBV7-2 and TRBJ2-7, reads GAGVSQSPSNKVTEKGKDVELRCDPISGHTALYWYRQSLGQGLEFLIYFQGNSAPDKSGLPSDRFSAERTGGSVSTLTIQRTQQEDSAVYLCASSSGTPAGYEQYFGPGTRLTVT.

This chain connects TRBV30 to TRBJ1-2; D gene unclear. With 4 bases removed from V and 2 bases from J, the gap between germline ends came to 11 bases. The CDR3 extends over 13 amino acids. CDR1 and CDR2 (germline): GTSNPN, SVGIG (reference sequence). The CDR3 bases are TGTGCCTGGACCGCAGGTCTCAACTATGGCTACACCTTC. This translates into CAWTAGLNYGYTF.

In this sample, this clonotype turned up a few times. V usage is TRBV6-5 and J usage is TRBJ2-3, with 9 bases that match TRBD2. Germline V lookup: CDR1 MNHEY, CDR2 SVGAGI. The length of the CDR3 is 18 residues. Trimming took 1 base from V and 0 from J; bases not matched to a gene: 8. In DNA form, the CDR3 reads TGTGCCAGCAGTTACTTCCGTCTAGCGGGGCCCAGCACAGATACGCAGTATTTT. Amino acids: CASSYFRLAGPSTDTQYF.

The table lists this clonotype with a few counts. The chain combines TRBV20-1 with TRBJ1-2; D remains ambiguous. Germline V lookup: CDR1 DFQATT, CDR2 SNEGSKA (reference sequence). The CDR3 loop spans 11 amino acids. The CDR3 protein is CGEGVHYGYTF. CDR3 DNA sequence: TGCGGAGAAGGAGTCCACTATGGCTACACCTTC.

The chain recombines TRBV20-1 with TRBJ2-3; D may be TRBD1 (5 bases). This CDR3 has 14 residues. Per germline, CDR1 DFQATT and CDR2 SNEGSKA (reference sequence). The V gene lost 3 bases and the J gene lost 2 bases, with 12 bases spanning the gap. CDR3 sequence: CSASDRTYTDTQYF. The CDR3, as DNA: TGCAGTGCTAGTGACAGAACTTACACAGATACGCAGTATTTT.

This clonotype was seen a few times. The chain carries TRBV9 and TRBJ2-7, with no clear D. CDR1 is SGDLS and CDR2 is YYNGEE in the germline V gene. Trimming removed 0 bases from V and 4 bases from J, with 8 bases in between. This CDR3 comprises 13 residues. The CDR3 is CASSVVPAYEQYF. As DNA, the CDR3 is TGTGCCAGCAGCGTAGTGCCCGCATACGAGCAGTACTTC.

The count of this clonotype is one. This chain connects TRBV5-1 to TRBJ2-7; TRBD1 is a possible D gene (6 bases). Trimming left V 0 bases short and J 7 bases short, with 11 bases between. The germline V gene encodes CDR1 SGHRS and CDR2 YFSETQ. The length of the CDR3 is 13 residues. This chain's CDR3 is CASSLAPRGEQYF. The CDR3 bases are TGCGCCAGCAGCTTGGCCCCAAGGGGGGAGCAGTACTTC.

The chain is built from TRBV20-1 and TRBJ1-1, with a tentative D call TRBD1 (5 bases). Germline CDR1 reads DFQATT; CDR2 reads SNEGSKA (reference sequence). The CDR3 covers 15 residues. Trimming took 4 bases from V and 4 from J, leaving 19 bases between them. The CDR3 protein is CSAKGPTVTATEAFF. As DNA, the CDR3 is TGCAGTGCTAAGGGCCCCACCGTGACAGCCACTGAAGCTTTCTTT.